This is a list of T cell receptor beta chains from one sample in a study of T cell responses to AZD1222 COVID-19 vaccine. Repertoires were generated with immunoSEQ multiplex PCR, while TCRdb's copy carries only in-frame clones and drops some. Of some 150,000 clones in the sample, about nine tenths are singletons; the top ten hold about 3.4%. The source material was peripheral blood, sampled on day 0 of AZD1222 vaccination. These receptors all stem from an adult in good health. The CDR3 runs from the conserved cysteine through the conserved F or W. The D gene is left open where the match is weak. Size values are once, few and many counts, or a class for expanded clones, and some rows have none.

CDR3 protein: CASSQPTDRYSGNTIYF
CDR3 DNA: TGTGCCAGCAGCCAGCCGACGGACAGATACTCTGGAAACACCATATATTTT
J gene: TRBJ1-3
D gene: NA
V gene: TRBV4-2
clone size: few
CDR3 length: 17

CDR3 protein: CASSLGRLGDGYTF
CDR3 DNA: TGTGCCAGCAGCTTGGGTCGGCTTGGGGATGGCTACACCTTC
J gene: TRBJ1-2
D gene: NA
V gene: TRBV5-6
clone size: NA
CDR3 length: 14

CDR3 protein: CASNTWDRGDEQYF
CDR3 DNA: TGTGCCAGCAACACGTGGGACAGGGGAGACGAGCAGTACTTC
J gene: TRBJ2-7
D gene: TRBD1
V gene: TRBV27
clone size: NA
CDR3 length: 14

CDR3 protein: CASSLTFGEQYF
CDR3 DNA: TGTGCCAGCAGCTTGACCTTTGGAGAGCAGTACTTC
J gene: TRBJ2-7
D gene: NA
V gene: TRBV5-4
clone size: NA
CDR3 length: 12

CDR3 protein: CAISEGTGAEAFF
CDR3 DNA: TGTGCCATCAGTGAGGGGACAGGGGCTGAAGCTTTCTTT
J gene: TRBJ1-1
D gene: TRBD1
V gene: TRBV10-3
clone size: NA
CDR3 length: 13

CDR3 protein: CASSPFGETQYF
CDR3 DNA: TGTGCCAGCAGCCCCTTCGGAGAGACCCAGTACTTC
J gene: TRBJ2-5
D gene: NA
V gene: TRBV7-9
clone size: NA
CDR3 length: 12

CDR3 protein: CASSHAASDGTINTGELFF
CDR3 DNA: TGCGCCAGCAGCCATGCCGCTAGCGATGGGACTATCAACACCGGGGAGCTGTTTTTT
J gene: TRBJ2-2
D gene: TRBD2
V gene: TRBV4-1
clone size: NA
CDR3 length: 19

CDR3 protein: CASSLAQVNTEAFF
CDR3 DNA: TGCGCCAGCAGCTTGGCACAGGTGAACACTGAAGCTTTCTTT
J gene: TRBJ1-1
D gene: NA
V gene: TRBV5-1
clone size: NA
CDR3 length: 14

CDR3 protein: CASSYPGQANTEAFF
CDR3 DNA: TGTGCCAGCAGTTACCCGGGACAGGCTAACACTGAAGCTTTCTTT
J gene: TRBJ1-1
D gene: TRBD1
V gene: TRBV6-5
clone size: few
CDR3 length: 15

CDR3 protein: CASSLGSGTSNSPLHF
CDR3 DNA: TGTGCCAGCAGCTTGGGGTCGGGCACCTCTAATTCACCCCTCCACTTT
J gene: TRBJ1-6
D gene: NA
V gene: TRBV7-6
clone size: NA
CDR3 length: 16

CDR3 protein: CASSLSVGTASNQPQHF
CDR3 DNA: TGTGCCAGCAGCTTAAGCGTAGGGACAGCTAGCAATCAGCCCCAGCATTTT
J gene: TRBJ1-5
D gene: TRBD1
V gene: TRBV7-9
clone size: NA
CDR3 length: 17